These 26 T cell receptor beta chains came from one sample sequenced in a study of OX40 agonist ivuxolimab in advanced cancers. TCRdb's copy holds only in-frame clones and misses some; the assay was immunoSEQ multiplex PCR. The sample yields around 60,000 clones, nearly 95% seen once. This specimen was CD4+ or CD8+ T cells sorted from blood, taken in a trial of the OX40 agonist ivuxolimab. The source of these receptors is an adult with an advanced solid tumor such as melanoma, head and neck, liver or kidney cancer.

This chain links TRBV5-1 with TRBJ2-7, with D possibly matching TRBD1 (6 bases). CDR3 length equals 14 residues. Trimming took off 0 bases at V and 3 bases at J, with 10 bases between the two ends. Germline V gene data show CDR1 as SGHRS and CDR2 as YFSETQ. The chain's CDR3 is CASSLGAGVYEQYF. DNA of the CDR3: TGCGCCAGCAGCTTGGGAGCAGGGGTCTACGAGCAGTACTTC.

The chain's CDR3 is CASSAGLAAYEQYF. The CDR3 DNA reads as TGTGCCAGCAGTGCGGGACTAGCGGCCTACGAGCAGTACTTC. The rearrangement links TRBV27 to TRBJ2-7, with 11 bases aligning to TRBD2. Germline values: CDR1 MNHEY, CDR2 SMNVEV (reference sequence). The CDR3 runs 14 residues. J was trimmed by 2 bases and V by 5 bases; bases with no gene match: 2.

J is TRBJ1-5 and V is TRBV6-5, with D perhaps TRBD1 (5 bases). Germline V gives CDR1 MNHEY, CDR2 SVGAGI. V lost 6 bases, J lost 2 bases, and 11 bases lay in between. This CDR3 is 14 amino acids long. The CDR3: CASRLRGGNQPQHF. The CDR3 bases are TGTGCCAGCAGACTTAGGGGTGGCAATCAGCCCCAGCATTTT.

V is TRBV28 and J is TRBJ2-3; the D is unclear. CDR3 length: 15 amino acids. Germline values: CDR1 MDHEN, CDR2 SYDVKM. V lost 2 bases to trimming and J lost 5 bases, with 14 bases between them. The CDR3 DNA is TGTGCCAGCAGTTTAACCCCTGGGAACGGAGATACGCAGTATTTT. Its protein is CASSLTPGNGDTQYF. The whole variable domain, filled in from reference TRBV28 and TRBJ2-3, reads DVKVTQSSRYLVKRTGEKVFLECVQDMDHENMFWYRQDPGLGLRLIYFSYDVKMKEKGDIPEGYSVSREKKERFSLILESASTNQTSMYLCASSLTPGNGDTQYFGPGTRLTVL.

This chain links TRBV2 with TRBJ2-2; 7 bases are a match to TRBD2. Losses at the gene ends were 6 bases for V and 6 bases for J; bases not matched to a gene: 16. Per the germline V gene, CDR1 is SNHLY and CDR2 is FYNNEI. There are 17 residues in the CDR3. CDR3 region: CASSHRGRAGPPGELFF. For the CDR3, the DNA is TGTGCCAGCAGCCATAGAGGGAGGGCGGGTCCCCCCGGGGAGCTGTTTTTT.

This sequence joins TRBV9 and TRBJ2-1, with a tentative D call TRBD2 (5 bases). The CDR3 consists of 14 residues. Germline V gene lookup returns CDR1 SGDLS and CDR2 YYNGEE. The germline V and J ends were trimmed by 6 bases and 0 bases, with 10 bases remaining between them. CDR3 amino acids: CASNPDSSYNEQFF. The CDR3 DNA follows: TGTGCCAGCAACCCGGACTCCTCCTACAATGAGCAGTTCTTC.

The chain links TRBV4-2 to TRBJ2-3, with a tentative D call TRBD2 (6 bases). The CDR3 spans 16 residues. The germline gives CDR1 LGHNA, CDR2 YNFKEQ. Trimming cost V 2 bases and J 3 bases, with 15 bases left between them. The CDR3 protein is CASSQPSIAATDTQYF. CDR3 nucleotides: TGTGCCAGCAGCCAACCTTCAATAGCGGCAACAGATACGCAGTATTTT.

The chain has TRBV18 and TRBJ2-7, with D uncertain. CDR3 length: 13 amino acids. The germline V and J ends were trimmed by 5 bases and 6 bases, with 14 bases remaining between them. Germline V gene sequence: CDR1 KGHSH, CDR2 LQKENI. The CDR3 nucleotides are TGTGCCAGCTCATCCTCGGGTCTTGGCGAGCAGTACTTC. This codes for CASSSSGLGEQYF.

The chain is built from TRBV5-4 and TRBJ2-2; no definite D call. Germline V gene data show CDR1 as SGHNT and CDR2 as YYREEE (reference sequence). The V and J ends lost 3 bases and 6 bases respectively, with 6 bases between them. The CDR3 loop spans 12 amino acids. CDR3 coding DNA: TGTGCCAGCAGCTCTCGGCCCGGGGAGCTGTTTTTT. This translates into CASSSRPGELFF.

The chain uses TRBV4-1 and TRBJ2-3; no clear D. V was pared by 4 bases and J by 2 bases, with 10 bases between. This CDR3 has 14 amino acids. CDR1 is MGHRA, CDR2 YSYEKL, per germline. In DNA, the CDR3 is TGCGCCAGCAGCCCTGTTGCCGCCACAGATACGCAGTATTTT. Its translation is CASSPVAATDTQYF.

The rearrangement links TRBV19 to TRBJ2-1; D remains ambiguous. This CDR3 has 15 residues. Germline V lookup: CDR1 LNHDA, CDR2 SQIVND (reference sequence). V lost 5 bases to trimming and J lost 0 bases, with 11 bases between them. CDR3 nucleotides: TGTGCCAGTAGTTCCCTTCCTCTCTCCTACAATGAGCAGTTCTTC. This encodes CASSSLPLSYNEQFF.

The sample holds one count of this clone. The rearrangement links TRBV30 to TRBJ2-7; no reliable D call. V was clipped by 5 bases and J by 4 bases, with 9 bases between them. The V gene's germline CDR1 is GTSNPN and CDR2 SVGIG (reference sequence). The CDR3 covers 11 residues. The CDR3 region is CAWSLAYEQYF. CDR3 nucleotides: TGTGCCTGGTCCCTGGCGTACGAGCAGTACTTC.

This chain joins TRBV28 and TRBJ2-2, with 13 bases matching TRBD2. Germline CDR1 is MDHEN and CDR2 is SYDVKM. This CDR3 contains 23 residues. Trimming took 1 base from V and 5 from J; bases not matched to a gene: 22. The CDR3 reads CASSLSSDPGLAGSFWVTGELFF. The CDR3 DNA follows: TGTGCCAGCAGTTTATCATCAGATCCGGGACTAGCGGGATCTTTTTGGGTTACCGGGGAGCTGTTTTTT.

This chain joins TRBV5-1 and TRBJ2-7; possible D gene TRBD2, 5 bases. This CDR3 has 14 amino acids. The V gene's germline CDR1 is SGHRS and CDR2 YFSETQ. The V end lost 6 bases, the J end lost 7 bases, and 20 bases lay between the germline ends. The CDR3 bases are TGCGCCAGCACCCAGCCCGGGAAGTCGGGTGAGCAGTACTTC. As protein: CASTQPGKSGEQYF.

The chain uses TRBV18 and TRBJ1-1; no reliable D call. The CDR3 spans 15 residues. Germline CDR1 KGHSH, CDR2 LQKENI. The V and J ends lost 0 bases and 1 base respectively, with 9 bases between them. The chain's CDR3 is CASSPPAGSNTEAFF. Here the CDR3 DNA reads TGTGCCAGCTCACCACCCGCAGGCTCGAACACTGAAGCTTTCTTT.

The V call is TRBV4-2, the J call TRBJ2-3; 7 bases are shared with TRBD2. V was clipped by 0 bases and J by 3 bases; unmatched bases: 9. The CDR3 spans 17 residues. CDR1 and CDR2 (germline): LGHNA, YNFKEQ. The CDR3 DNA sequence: TGTGCCAGCAGCCAAGAAACCGGACTAGATGGAACAGATACGCAGTATTTT. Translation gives CASSQETGLDGTDTQYF.

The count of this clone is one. The chain's CDR3 is CASSLEDGDEQYF. As DNA, the CDR3 is TGTGCCAGCAGCTTAGAAGATGGGGACGAGCAGTACTTC. The V call is TRBV11-2, the J call TRBJ2-7; unclear D gene. The length of the CDR3 is 13 residues. Germline V gene sequence: CDR1 SGHAT, CDR2 FQNNGV. V lost 0 bases and J lost 5, with 8 bases in between.

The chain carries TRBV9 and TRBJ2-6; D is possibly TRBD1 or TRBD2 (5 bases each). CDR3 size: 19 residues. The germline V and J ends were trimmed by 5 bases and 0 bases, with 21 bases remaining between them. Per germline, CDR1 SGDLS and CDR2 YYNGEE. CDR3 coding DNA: TGTGCCAGCAGTCATAGTACCGGGACCCCCAGCTCTGGGGCCAACGTCCTGACTTTC. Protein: CASSHSTGTPSSGANVLTF.

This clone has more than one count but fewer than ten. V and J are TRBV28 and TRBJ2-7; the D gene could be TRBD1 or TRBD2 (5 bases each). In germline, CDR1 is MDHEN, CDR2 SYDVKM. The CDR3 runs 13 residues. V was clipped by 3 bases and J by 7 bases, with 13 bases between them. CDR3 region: CASSFRGAGEQYF. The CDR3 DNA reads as TGTGCCAGCAGTTTTAGGGGAGCTGGTGAGCAGTACTTC.

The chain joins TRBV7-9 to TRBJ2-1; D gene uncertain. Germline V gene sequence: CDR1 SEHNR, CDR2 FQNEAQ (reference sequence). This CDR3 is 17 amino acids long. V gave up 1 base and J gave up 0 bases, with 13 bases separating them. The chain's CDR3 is CASSLERSRGSYNEQFF. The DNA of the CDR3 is TGTGCCAGCAGCTTAGAAAGGAGCCGAGGCTCCTACAATGAGCAGTTCTTC. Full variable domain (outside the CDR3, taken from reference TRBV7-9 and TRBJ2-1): DTGVSQNPRHKITKRGQNVTFRCDPISEHNRLYWYRQTLGQGPEFLTYFQNEAQLEKSRLLSDRFSAERPKGSFSTLEIQRTEQGDSAMYLCASSLERSRGSYNEQFFGPGTRLTVL.

CDR3 amino acids: CASSSTGGSTEAFF. CDR3 nucleotide sequence: TGTGCCAGCAGCTCGACAGGGGGTAGCACTGAAGCTTTCTTT. This rearrangement joins TRBV7-8 to TRBJ1-1; 9 bases agree with TRBD1. Germline V gene data show CDR1 as SGHVS and CDR2 as FQNEAQ. The CDR3 is made up of 14 amino acids. V shed 4 bases and J 4 bases; nucleotides not matched to a gene: 4.

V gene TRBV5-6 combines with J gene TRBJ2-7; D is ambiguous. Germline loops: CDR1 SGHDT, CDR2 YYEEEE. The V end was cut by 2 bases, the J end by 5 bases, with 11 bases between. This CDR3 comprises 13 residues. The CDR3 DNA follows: TGTGCCAGCAGCTTTCGGTATGACGACGAGCAGTACTTC. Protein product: CASSFRYDDEQYF.

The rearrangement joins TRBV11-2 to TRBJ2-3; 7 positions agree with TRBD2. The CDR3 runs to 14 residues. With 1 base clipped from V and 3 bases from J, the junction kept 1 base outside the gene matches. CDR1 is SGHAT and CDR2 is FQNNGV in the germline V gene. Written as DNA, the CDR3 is TGTGCCAGCAGCTTAGTGGGGGGGACAGATACGCAGTATTTT. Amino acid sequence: CASSLVGGTDTQYF.

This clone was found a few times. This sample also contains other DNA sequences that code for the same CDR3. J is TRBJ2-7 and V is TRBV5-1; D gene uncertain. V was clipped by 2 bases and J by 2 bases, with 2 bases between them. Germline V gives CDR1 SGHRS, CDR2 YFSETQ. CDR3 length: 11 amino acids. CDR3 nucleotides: TGCGCCAGCAGCTTCACCTACGAGCAGTACTTC. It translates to CASSFTYEQYF.

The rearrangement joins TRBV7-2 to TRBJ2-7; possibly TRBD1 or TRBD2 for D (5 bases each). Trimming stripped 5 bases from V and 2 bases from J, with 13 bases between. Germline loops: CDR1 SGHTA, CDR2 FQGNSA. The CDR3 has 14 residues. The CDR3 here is CASSKGLRAYEQYF. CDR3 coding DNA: TGTGCCAGCAGCAAGGGGCTGAGGGCCTACGAGCAGTACTTC.

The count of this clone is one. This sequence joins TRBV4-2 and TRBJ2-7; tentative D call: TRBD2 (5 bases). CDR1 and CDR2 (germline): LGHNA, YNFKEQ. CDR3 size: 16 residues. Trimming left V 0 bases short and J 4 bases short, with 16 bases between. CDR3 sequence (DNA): TGTGCCAGCAGCCAAGATAGGGCTAGCAGAGAATACGAGCAGTACTTC. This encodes CASSQDRASREYEQYF.